One sample yielded the 13 T cell receptor beta chains listed below, sequenced in a study of beta chain features in type 1 diabetes. Isolated RNA was reverse transcribed in full, so expressed TCRB transcripts were sequenced. Assay used: immunoSEQ multiplex PCR; TCRdb lists only in-frame clones, some missing. The sample shows a few hundred thousand clones, about 15% of them seen only once. Specimen: naive CD4+ T cells from blood. The receptors originated from a man younger than 45 in good health.

The chain carries TRBV30 and TRBJ2-7; D might be TRBD1 (6 bases). With 2 bases removed from V and 6 bases from J, the gap between germline ends came to 20 bases. The germline gives CDR1 GTSNPN, CDR2 SVGIG (reference sequence). The CDR3 is 15 residues long. The CDR3 sequence is CAWSIGGPPGGEQYV. As DNA, the CDR3 is TGTGCCTGGAGTATAGGGGGACCCCCAGGAGGCGAGCAGTACGTC.

The genes are TRBV5-1 and TRBJ2-4, with D perhaps assigned TRBD1 or TRBD2 (5 bases each). The CDR3 has 16 residues. V dropped 4 bases and J dropped 7 bases, with 21 bases sitting between them. Germline V lookup: CDR1 SGHRS, CDR2 YFSETQ. CDR3 nucleotide sequence: TGCGCCAGCAGCCACTCCGGGACCCCGGCCAGGAACATTCAGTACTTC. Amino acid sequence: CASSHSGTPARNIQYF.

This clone has just a few counts. The chain carries TRBV7-2 and TRBJ2-5, with D maybe TRBD2 (6 bases). CDR3 length equals 14 residues. V lost 3 bases and J 5 bases, leaving 13 bases between the germline ends. Germline CDR1 SGHTA, CDR2 FQGNSA. CDR3 sequence (DNA): TGTGCCAGCAGCTTCCCATCAGGGAGGGAGACCCAGTACTTC. Its translation: CASSFPSGRETQYF.

The V gene is TRBV11-3, the J gene TRBJ1-1; D not resolved. The ends were cut back, 0 bases at V and 5 bases at J, with 7 bases in the middle. Germline V lookup: CDR1 SGHNT, CDR2 YENEEA. The CDR3 spans 13 residues. CDR3 sequence reads: CASSLDDETEAFF. The CDR3 DNA sequence: TGTGCCAGCAGCTTAGATGATGAAACTGAAGCTTTCTTT.

This clone appeared a few times. J is TRBJ2-3 and V is TRBV29-1, with a possible D match to TRBD1 (5 bases). Germline V gene data show CDR1 as SQVTM and CDR2 as ANQGSEA. The V gene lost 0 bases and the J gene lost 4 bases, with 14 bases spanning the gap. The CDR3 runs 15 residues. As DNA, the CDR3 is TGCAGCGTTGAAGAGAGGAAGGGGTGGGCAGATACGCAGTATTTT. As protein: CSVEERKGWADTQYF.

This clone was found a few times. The genes are TRBV13 and TRBJ2-5; D is ambiguous. This CDR3 region has 13 residues. CDR1 PRHDT and CDR2 FYEKMQ come from the germline V gene (reference sequence). Trimming pared 3 bases from V and 7 bases from J, leaving 12 bases between. The DNA for the CDR3 is TGTGCCAGCAGCTTCCGTCCCCCGGGGACCCAGTACTTC. Translation: CASSFRPPGTQYF. Together with reference TRBV13 and TRBJ2-5, the CDR3 gives the full variable domain: AAGVIQSPRHLIKEKRETATLKCYPIPRHDTVYWYQQGPGQDPQFLISFYEKMQSDKGSIPDRFSAQQFSDYHSELNMSSLELGDSALYFCASSFRPPGTQYFGPGTRLLVL.

J is TRBJ1-2 and V is TRBV11-1; D may be TRBD1 (5 bases). Germline V gives CDR1 SGHAT, CDR2 FQDESV (reference sequence). V was clipped by 6 bases and J by 4 bases, with 12 bases between them. The CDR3 length is 13 residues. In DNA, the CDR3 is TGTGCCAGCAGACCCTTGGGGGGCTATGGCTACACCTTC. This sequence encodes CASRPLGGYGYTF.

This clone was seen only a few times. The chain recombines TRBV29-1 with TRBJ2-3; 10 bases align to TRBD2. Germline trimming cut 7 bases from V and 5 bases from J; bases unmatched to any gene: 12. This CDR3 spans 15 amino acids. Germline-derived CDR1 and CDR2 are SQVTM and ANQGSEA. In nucleotides, the CDR3 is TGCAGCGCGGCGCTAGCGGGAGCCCCCGTAGATACGCAGTATTTT. Protein: CSAALAGAPVDTQYF.

This clone has a handful of counts. Here the CDR3 reads CASSRTSGVLNEQFF. As DNA, the CDR3 is TGTGCCAGCAGCCGCACTAGCGGCGTTTTGAATGAGCAGTTCTTC. V and J are TRBV6-5 and TRBJ2-1, with 8 bases lining up with TRBD2. Germline assignment: CDR1 MNHEY and CDR2 SVGAGI. With 6 bases clipped from V and 7 bases from J, the junction kept 11 bases outside the gene matches. The CDR3 has 15 amino acids.

The V call is TRBV10-3, the J call TRBJ1-1; D remains unclear. Trimming left V 9 bases short and J 5 bases short, with 16 bases between. Germline assignment: CDR1 ENHRY and CDR2 SYGVKD. This CDR3 region has 13 residues. The CDR3 region has the DNA TGTGCCATTAAGAAGGATTTCGAAACTGAAGCTTTCTTT. Translating gives CAIKKDFETEAFF.

The chain recombines TRBV18 with TRBJ2-4, with D possibly called TRBD1 or TRBD2 (6 bases each). The CDR3 has 16 residues. V was clipped by 1 base and J by 0 bases, with 10 bases between them. CDR1 and CDR2 (germline): KGHSH, LQKENI. CDR3 coding DNA: TGTGCCAGCTCACCACTTCGGGGGCTAGCCAAAAACATTCAGTACTTC. Its protein product is CASSPLRGLAKNIQYF.

Only a few counts were recorded for this clone. V is TRBV29-1 and J is TRBJ2-1; the match to TRBD1 covers 7 bases. After removal of 7 bases from V and 3 bases from J, the junction contained 3 bases not matched to a gene. Germline V CDR1 and CDR2: SQVTM, ANQGSEA. CDR3 length: 12 residues. CDR3 nucleotides: TGCAGCGCCAGGGGGATCTACAATGAGCAGTTCTTC. Amino acids: CSARGIYNEQFF.

The genes are TRBV6-5 and TRBJ2-1, with D perhaps being TRBD1 or TRBD2 (5 bases each). The CDR3 consists of 14 residues. In germline, CDR1 is MNHEY, CDR2 SVGAGI. V lost 4 bases and J 9 bases, leaving 16 bases between the germline ends. CDR3 sequence reads: CASSSRGRSREQFF. The CDR3 DNA reads as TGTGCCAGCAGTTCGAGGGGCCGGTCTCGTGAGCAGTTCTTC.